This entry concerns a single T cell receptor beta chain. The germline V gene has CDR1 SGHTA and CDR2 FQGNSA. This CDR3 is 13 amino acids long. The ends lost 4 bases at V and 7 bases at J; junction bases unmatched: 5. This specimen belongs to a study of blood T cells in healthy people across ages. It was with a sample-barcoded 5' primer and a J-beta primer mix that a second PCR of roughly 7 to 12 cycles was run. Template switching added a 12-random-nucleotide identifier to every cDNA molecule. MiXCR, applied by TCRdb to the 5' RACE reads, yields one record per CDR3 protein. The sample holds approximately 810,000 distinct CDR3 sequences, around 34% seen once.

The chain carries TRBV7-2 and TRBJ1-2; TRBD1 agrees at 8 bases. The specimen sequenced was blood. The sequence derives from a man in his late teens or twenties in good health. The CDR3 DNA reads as TGTGCCAGCAGCTACGACAGGGGCCTTGGCTACACCTTC. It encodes CASSYDRGLGYTF.